This is a list of T cell receptor beta chains from one sample in a study of cytomegalovirus exposure and HLA in healthy donors. Only in-frame clones appear in the TCRdb table, and some are missing; sequencing was by immunoSEQ multiplex PCR. The table includes about 120,000 clones, approximately 79% detected once. Material for sequencing was PBMCs. Source of these receptors: a man aged 45 to 65 in good health and CMV-seropositive. The CDR3 runs from the conserved cysteine through the conserved F or W. Each record gives: D gene, J gene, V gene, clone size, CDR3 protein, CDR3 DNA. The D gene is left open where the match is weak. Not every row has a clone size; where given, it reads once, few, many or a size class.

TRBD2,TRBJ2-3,TRBV28,NA,CASTISGRGTDTQYF,TGTGCCAGCACCATTAGCGGGAGGGGCACAGATACGCAGTATTTT
NA,TRBJ2-7,TRBV5-1,NA,CASSFEGHEQYF,TGCGCCAGCAGCTTTGAGGGCCACGAGCAGTACTTC
TRBD1,TRBJ2-2,TRBV7-9,NA,CASSSIRDRGLTNTGELFF,TGTGCCAGCAGCTCCATCCGGGACAGGGGGCTCACGAACACCGGGGAGCTGTTTTTT
NA,TRBJ1-2,TRBV19,NA,CASSLQGIGYTF,TGTGCCAGTAGTTTGCAGGGGATTGGCTACACCTTC
NA,TRBJ1-4,TRBV21-1,NA,CASRTQGLGKKLFF,TGTGCCAGCAGGACACAGGGTTTGGGCAAAAAACTGTTTTTT
NA,TRBJ2-7,TRBV18,NA,CASSPSQTGEQYF,TGTGCCAGCTCACCAAGTCAGACAGGTGAGCAGTACTTC
NA,TRBJ1-1,TRBV28,NA,CASSLRPPSNTEAFF,TGTGCCAGCAGTTTGCGGCCCCCATCGAACACTGAAGCTTTCTTT
TRBD2,TRBJ2-1,TRBV7-9,NA,CASSLTGLAGVEQFF,TGTGCCAGCAGCTTAACTGGACTAGCGGGAGTTGAGCAGTTCTTC
NA,TRBJ2-3,TRBV5-6,NA,CASSLKGGHEDTQYF,TGTGCCAGCAGCCTGAAGGGCGGACACGAGGATACGCAGTATTTT
NA,TRBJ2-2,TRBV4-3,NA,CASSQVRGAGGELFF,TGCGCCAGCAGCCAAGTTCGGGGGGCAGGCGGGGAGCTGTTTTTT
NA,TRBJ2-4,TRBV29-1,NA,CSVEEQPLAKNIQYF,TGCAGCGTTGAGGAACAGCCCCTAGCCAAAAACATTCAGTACTTC
TRBD1,TRBJ2-7,TRBV5-1,NA,CASGWTGQDEQYF,TGCGCCAGCGGGTGGACAGGGCAGGACGAGCAGTACTTC
NA,TRBJ2-3,TRBV13,NA,CASSDSATLSTDTQYF,TGTGCCAGCAGCGACTCTGCGACCCTTAGCACAGATACGCAGTATTTT
NA,TRBJ2-6,TRBV7-2,NA,CASSLKAPVNVLTF,TGTGCCAGCAGCTTAAAAGCACCGGTCAACGTCCTGACTTTC
NA,TRBJ2-7,TRBV25-1,few,CATRDFSPEQYF,TGTGCCACCCGGGACTTTAGTCCCGAGCAGTACTTC
TRBD2,TRBJ2-3,TRBV27,few,CASSSPRTSGRSNTDTQYF,TGTGCCAGCAGTTCCCCCCGGACTAGCGGGAGATCCAACACAGATACGCAGTATTTT
NA,TRBJ1-5,TRBV7-2,NA,CASSLDGGLNQPQHF,TGTGCCAGCAGCTTAGATGGAGGTCTCAATCAGCCCCAGCATTTT
NA,TRBJ2-7,TRBV7-2,NA,CASSSQTGSSYEQYF,TGTGCCAGCAGCTCCCAGACAGGTTCCTCCTACGAGCAGTACTTC
TRBD2,TRBJ2-1,TRBV11-2,NA,CASSLTPPSGYNEQFF,TGTGCCAGCAGTTTGACCCCCCCTAGCGGCTACAATGAGCAGTTCTTC